This T cell receptor beta chain was sequenced during a study of blood T cell repertoires in COVID-19. Study in general: Samples came from the United States, Italy and Spain, spanning acute and convalescent COVID-19. The analysed material was cDNA or gDNA that came from T cells, B-cell-depleted T cells, or PBMCs.

Study processing details: Nucleated cell counts were estimated from reference gene primer amplification. Repertoires were generated with immunoSEQ multiplex PCR, while TCRdb's copy carries only in-frame clones and drops some. That table gives V, J and clone size, and the DNA gave D and trimming. This sample yields approximately 240,000 clones, of which 82% are seen a single time; 4.5% to 6% belongs to the top ten. Germline V CDR1 and CDR2: KGHSH, LQKENI. V shed 4 bases, J shed 2 bases, and the junction held 5 bases outside the gene matches. The CDR3 has 15 residues. Sequencing was performed on peripheral blood. The receptor was derived from a woman of 80 years or more with active or convalescent COVID-19. The chain is built from TRBV18 and TRBJ2-5; TRBD1 aligns across 9 bases. CDR3 nucleotide sequence: TGTGCCAGCTCACTTTCGGACAGGGGACAAGAGACCCAGTACTTC. Protein: CASSLSDRGQETQYF. The full variable domain, completed using reference TRBV18 and TRBJ2-5, is NAGVMQNPRHLVRRRGQEARLRCSPMKGHSHVYWYRQLPEEGLKFMVYLQKENIIDESGMPKERFSAEFPKEGPSILRIQQVVRGDSAAYFCASSLSDRGQETQYFGPGTRLLVL.